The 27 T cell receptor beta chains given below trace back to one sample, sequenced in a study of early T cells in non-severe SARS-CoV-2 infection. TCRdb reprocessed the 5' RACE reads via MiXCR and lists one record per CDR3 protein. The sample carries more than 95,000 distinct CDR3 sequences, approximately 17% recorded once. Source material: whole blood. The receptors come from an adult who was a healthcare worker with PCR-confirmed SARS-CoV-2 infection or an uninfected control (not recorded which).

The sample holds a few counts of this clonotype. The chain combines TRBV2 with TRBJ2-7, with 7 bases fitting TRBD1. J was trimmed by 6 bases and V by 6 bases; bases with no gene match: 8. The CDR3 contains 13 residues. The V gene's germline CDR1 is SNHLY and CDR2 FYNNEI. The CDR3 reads CASSDRERAEQYF. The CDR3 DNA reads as TGTGCCAGCAGCGACAGGGAAAGGGCCGAGCAGTACTTC.

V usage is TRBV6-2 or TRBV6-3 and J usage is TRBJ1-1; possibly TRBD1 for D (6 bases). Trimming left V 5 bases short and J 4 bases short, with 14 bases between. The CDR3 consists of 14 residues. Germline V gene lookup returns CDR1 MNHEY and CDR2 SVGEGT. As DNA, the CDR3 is TGTGCCAGCAGTAGAGCGGACAGATTCACTGAAGCTTTCTTT. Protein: CASSRADRFTEAFF.

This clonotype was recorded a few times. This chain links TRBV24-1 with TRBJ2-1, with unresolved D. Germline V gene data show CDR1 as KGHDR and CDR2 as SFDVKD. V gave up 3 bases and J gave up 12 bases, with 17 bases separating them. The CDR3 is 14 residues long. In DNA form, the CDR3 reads TGTGCCACCAGTGATGCCGTAACAACTACCAGGCAGTTCTTC. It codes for CATSDAVTTTRQFF.

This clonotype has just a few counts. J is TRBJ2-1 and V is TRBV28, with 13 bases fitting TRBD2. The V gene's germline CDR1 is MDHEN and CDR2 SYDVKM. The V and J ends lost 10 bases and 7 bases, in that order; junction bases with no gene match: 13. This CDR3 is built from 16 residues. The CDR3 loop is CATTEGRTSGRNEQFF. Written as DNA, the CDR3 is TGTGCCACTACCGAGGGGAGGACTAGCGGGAGAAATGAGCAGTTCTTC.

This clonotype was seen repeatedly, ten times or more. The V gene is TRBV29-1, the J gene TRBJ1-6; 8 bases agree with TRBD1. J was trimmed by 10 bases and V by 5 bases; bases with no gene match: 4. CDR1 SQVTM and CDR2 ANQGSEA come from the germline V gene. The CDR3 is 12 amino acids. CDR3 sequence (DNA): TGCAGCGTTCGAACAGGGGGATCACCCCTCCACTTT. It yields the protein CSVRTGGSPLHF.

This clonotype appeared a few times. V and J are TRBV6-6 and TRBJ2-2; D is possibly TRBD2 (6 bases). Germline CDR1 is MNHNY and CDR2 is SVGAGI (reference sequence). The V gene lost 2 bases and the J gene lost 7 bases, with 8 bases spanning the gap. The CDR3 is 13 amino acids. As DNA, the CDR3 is TGTGCCAGCAGTTACCTGGGGGGCGGGGAGCTGTTTTTT. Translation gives CASSYLGGGELFF.

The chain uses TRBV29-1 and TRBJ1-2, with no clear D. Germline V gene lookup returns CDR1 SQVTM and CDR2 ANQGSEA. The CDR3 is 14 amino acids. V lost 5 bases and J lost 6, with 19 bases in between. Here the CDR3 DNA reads TGCAGCGTTCCCCCGACGTTGCCGGAGGATGGCTACACCTTC. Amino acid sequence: CSVPPTLPEDGYTF.

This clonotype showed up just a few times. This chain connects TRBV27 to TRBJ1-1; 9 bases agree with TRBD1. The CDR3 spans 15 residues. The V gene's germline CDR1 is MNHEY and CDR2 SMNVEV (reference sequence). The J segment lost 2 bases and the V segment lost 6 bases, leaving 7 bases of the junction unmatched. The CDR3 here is CASSPGQGTNTEAFF. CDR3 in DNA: TGTGCCAGCAGCCCGGGACAGGGAACAAACACTGAAGCTTTCTTT.

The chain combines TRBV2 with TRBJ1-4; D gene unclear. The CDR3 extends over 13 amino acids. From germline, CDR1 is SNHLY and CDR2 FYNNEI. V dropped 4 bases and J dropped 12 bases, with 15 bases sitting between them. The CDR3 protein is CASSARVFGELFF. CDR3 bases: TGTGCCAGCAGTGCGCGGGTGTTTGGCGAACTGTTTTTT.

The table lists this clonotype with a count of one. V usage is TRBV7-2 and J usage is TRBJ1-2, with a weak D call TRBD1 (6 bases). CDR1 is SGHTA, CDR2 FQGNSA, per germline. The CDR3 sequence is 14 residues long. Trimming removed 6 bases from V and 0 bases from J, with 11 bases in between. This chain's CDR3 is CASSHRESNYGYTF. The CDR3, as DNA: TGTGCCAGCAGTCACAGGGAATCTAACTATGGCTACACCTTC.

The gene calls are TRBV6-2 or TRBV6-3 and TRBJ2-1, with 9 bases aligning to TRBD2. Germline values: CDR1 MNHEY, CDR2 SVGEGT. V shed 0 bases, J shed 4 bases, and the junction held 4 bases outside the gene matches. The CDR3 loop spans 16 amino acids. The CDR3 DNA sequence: TGTGCCAGCAGTTACTCGAGACTAGCGGTATACAATGAGCAGTTCTTC. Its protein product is CASSYSRLAVYNEQFF.

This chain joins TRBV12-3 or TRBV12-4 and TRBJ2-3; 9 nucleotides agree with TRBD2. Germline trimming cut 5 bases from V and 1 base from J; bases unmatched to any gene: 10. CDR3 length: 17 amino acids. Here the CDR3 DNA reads TGTGCCAGCAGTCCCCGCGCGGCTAGCGGGGGCACAGATACGCAGTATTTT. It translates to CASSPRAASGGTDTQYF.

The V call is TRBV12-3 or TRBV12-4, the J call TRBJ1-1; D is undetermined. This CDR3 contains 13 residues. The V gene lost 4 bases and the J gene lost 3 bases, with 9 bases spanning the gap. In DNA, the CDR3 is TGTGCCAGCAGTTACACTCGGGACACTGAAGCTTTCTTT. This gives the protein CASSYTRDTEAFF.

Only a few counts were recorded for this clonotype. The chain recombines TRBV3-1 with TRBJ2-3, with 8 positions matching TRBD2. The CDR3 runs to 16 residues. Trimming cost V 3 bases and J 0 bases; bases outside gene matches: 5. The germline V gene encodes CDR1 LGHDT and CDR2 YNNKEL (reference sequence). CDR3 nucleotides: TGTGCCAGCAGCCAGCGGCGGGGGGACAGCACAGATACGCAGTATTTT. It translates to CASSQRRGDSTDTQYF.

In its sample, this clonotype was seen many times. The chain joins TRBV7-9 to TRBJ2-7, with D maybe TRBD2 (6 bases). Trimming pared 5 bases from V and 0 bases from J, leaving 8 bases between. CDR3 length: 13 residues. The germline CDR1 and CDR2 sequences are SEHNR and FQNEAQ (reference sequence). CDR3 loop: CASSVGSSYEQYF. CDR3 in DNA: TGTGCCAGCAGCGTCGGGAGCTCCTACGAGCAGTACTTC.

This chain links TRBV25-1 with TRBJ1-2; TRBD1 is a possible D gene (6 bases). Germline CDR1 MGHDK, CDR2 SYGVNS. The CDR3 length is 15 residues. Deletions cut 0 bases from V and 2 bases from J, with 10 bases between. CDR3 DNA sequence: TGTGCCAGCAGTGAATATGGTCAGGGGAACTATGGCTACACCTTC. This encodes CASSEYGQGNYGYTF.

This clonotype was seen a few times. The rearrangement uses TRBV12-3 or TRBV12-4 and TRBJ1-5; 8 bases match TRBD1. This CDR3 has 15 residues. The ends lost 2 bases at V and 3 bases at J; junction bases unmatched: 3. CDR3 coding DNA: TGTGCCAGCAGTTTATTGGACAGGGACAATCAGCCCCAGCATTTT. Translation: CASSLLDRDNQPQHF.

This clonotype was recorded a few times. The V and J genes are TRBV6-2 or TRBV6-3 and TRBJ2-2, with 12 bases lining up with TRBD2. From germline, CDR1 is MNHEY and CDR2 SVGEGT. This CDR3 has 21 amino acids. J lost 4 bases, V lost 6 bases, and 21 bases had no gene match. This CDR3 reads CASRLLYLPSGGVWRTGELFF. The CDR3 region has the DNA TGTGCCAGCAGGCTTCTCTACTTACCTAGCGGGGGGGTATGGCGCACCGGGGAGCTGTTTTTT.

The CDR3, as DNA: TGTGCCAGCAGTTTACAGTCAGCTTCCTACGAGCAGTACTTC. The encoded protein is CASSLQSASYEQYF. The chain employs TRBV27 and TRBJ2-7; D is unclear. Trimming took off 2 bases at V and 1 base at J, with 9 bases between the two ends. The CDR3 is made up of 14 amino acids. CDR1 and CDR2 (germline): MNHEY, SMNVEV (reference sequence).

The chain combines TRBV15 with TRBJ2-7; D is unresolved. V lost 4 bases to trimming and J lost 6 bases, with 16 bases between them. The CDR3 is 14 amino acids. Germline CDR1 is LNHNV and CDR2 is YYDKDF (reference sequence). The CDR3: CATSNQTSWGEQYF. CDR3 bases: TGTGCCACCAGCAACCAAACCTCATGGGGCGAGCAGTACTTC.

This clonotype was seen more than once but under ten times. The CDR3 spells CASSREETTGTQYF. The CDR3 DNA sequence: TGTGCCAGCAGCCGAGAGGAGACTACAGGGACCCAGTACTTC. This rearrangement joins TRBV11-2 to TRBJ2-5, with D tentatively TRBD1 or TRBD2 (5 bases each). Germline V gene data show CDR1 as SGHAT and CDR2 as FQNNGV. The V end lost 5 bases, the J end lost 7 bases, and 17 bases lay between the germline ends. There are 14 residues in the CDR3.

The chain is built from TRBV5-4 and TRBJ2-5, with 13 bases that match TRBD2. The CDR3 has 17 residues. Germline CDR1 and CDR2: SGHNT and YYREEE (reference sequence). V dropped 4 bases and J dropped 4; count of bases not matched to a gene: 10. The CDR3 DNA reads TGTGCCAGCAGCCCAAAGACTAGCGGGAGGCTCGGAGAGACCCAGTACTTC. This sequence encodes CASSPKTSGRLGETQYF.

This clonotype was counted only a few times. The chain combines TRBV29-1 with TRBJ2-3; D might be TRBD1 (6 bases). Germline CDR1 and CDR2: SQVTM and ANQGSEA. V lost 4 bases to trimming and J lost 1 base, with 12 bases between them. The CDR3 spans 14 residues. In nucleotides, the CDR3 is TGCAGCGTTGTTAGACAGGTGGGCACAGATACGCAGTATTTT. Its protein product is CSVVRQVGTDTQYF.

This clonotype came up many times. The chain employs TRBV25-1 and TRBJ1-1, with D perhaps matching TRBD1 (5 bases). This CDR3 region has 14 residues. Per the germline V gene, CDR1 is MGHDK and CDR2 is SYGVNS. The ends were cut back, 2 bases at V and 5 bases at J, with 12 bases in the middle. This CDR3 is CASSETTVLTEAFF. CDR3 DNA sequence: TGTGCCAGCAGTGAAACGACAGTGCTTACTGAAGCTTTCTTT.

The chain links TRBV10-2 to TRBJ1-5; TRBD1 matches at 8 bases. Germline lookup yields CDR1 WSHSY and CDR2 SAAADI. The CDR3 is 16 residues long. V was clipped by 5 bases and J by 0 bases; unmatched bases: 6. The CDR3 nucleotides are TGCGCCAGCAGTTGGGACAGGCAGGATAGCAATCAGCCCCAGCATTTT. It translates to CASSWDRQDSNQPQHF.

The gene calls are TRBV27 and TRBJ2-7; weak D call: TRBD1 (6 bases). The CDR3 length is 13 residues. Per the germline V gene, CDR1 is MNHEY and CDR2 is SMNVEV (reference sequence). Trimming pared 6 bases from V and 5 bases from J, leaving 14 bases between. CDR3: CASRQGEGNEQYF. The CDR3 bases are TGTGCCAGCAGACAGGGTGAGGGTAACGAGCAGTACTTC.

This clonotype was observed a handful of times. CDR3 DNA sequence: TGTGCCAGCAGCCAATACGCCGGGCCCCTCCACTTT. Amino acid sequence: CASSQYAGPLHF. This sequence joins TRBV6-6 and TRBJ1-6; unclear D gene. The CDR3 consists of 12 residues. Germline CDR1 MNHNY, CDR2 SVGAGI (reference sequence). Trimming cost V 6 bases and J 13 bases, with 13 bases left between them.